This T cell receptor (beta chain) was obtained from a study of Ad26.COV2.S vaccination and SARS-CoV-2 variants. The V and J ends lost 3 bases and 7 bases, in that order; junction bases with no gene match: 6. Germline CDR1 MGHRA, CDR2 YSYEKL. This CDR3 is 15 amino acids long. Comment on this clone: Its antigen is currently unknown.

Study-level points and caveats: Similar non-spike TCR breadth was seen in vaccine and placebo recipients.

Profiled with immunoSEQ multiplex PCR; TCRdb holds only in-frame clones, not every one. The sample yields under 150,000 clones, 86% seen once. V and J are TRBV4-1 and TRBJ1-6, with 7 bases lining up with TRBD1. The material sequenced was peripheral blood, taken after recovery from COVID-19. The TCR was taken from a human donor who had recovered from COVID-19. The CDR3 region has the DNA TGCGCCAGCAGCCAGGAAGACAGGGACAATTCACCCCTCCACTTT. Protein sequence: CASSQEDRDNSPLHF.